The rows below give T cell receptor beta chains drawn from one sample of a study of shared clonotypes between healthy human individuals. Repertoires were generated with immunoSEQ multiplex PCR, while TCRdb's copy carries only in-frame clones and drops some. The sample yields around 550,000 clones, less than 96% seen once. The sample consisted of naive CD4+ T cells sorted from blood. These receptors all come from a woman in her 30s in good health. The CDR3 runs from the conserved cysteine through the conserved F or W. Each record gives: clone size, V gene, D gene, J gene, CDR3 DNA, CDR3 protein. The D gene is left open where the match is weak. For some rows the clone size is stated as once, few or many, or as a class when expanded; others skip it.

NA	TRBV19	NA	TRBJ1-5	TGTGCCAGTAGTACAGGTCTGGGGAATCAGCCCCAGCATTTT	CASSTGLGNQPQHF
NA	TRBV27	TRBD1	TRBJ1-4	TGTGCCAGCAGTTCGAAGGGGGCCAGGGGGGGTCTCGGAAAACTGTTTTTT	CASSSKGARGGLGKLFF
NA	TRBV28	TRBD1	TRBJ1-1	TGTGCCAGTCAACCAGGGGGCCCCTCCATGAACACTGAAGCTTTCTTT	CASQPGGPSMNTEAFF
NA	TRBV7-2	NA	TRBJ2-7	TGTGCCAGCAGCGTCTCCTACGAGCAGTACTTC	CASSVSYEQYF
NA	TRBV6-1	NA	TRBJ1-5	TGTGCCAGCAGTGAACGCCAGCCCCAGCATTTT	CASSERQPQHF
NA	TRBV7-6	NA	TRBJ1-2	TGTGCCAGTTTTGGCCCCCCGGGGTTAAGTGGCTACACCTTC	CASFGPPGLSGYTF
NA	TRBV5-1	TRBD1	TRBJ2-7	TGCGCCAGCAGCCCGCCACTACGACAGGGTAGGAACGAGCAGTACTTC	CASSPPLRQGRNEQYF
NA	TRBV7-9	TRBD2	TRBJ2-1	TGTGCCAGCAGCCCAGCGGGGGGAGGGGACAATGAGCAGTTCTTC	CASSPAGGGDNEQFF
NA	TRBV11-2	NA	TRBJ2-1	TGTGCCAGCAGCTTGGGTCTGGGGTCCCACAATGAGCAGTTCTTC	CASSLGLGSHNEQFF
NA	TRBV30	NA	TRBJ2-5	TGTGCCTCCTGGAGGGGAGAGACCCAGTACTTC	CASWRGETQYF
NA	TRBV11-3	NA	TRBJ2-1	TGTGCCAGCAGCCGATCCGGACAGTCGCCCCTGGGGGACAATGAGCAGTTCTTC	CASSRSGQSPLGDNEQFF
NA	TRBV4-1	TRBD2	TRBJ2-1	TGCGCCAGCAGCCAAGTCCCTGGACTAGCGGGAGTATCTGAGCAGTTCTTC	CASSQVPGLAGVSEQFF
NA	TRBV27	NA	TRBJ2-7	TGTGCCAGCAAGTCGTTGGACAGCTACGAGCAGTACTTC	CASKSLDSYEQYF
NA	TRBV29-1	TRBD2	TRBJ2-7	TGCAGCGCCACGGGACTAGCGGGAGGCCCTACCTACGAGCAGTACTTC	CSATGLAGGPTYEQYF
NA	TRBV28	NA	TRBJ2-7	TGTGCCAGCAGCACAACAGGTCTCTCCTACGAGCAGTACTTC	CASSTTGLSYEQYF
NA	TRBV30	NA	TRBJ2-4	TGTGCCTGGAGATTAGCCAAAAACATTCAGTACTTC	CAWRLAKNIQYF
NA	TRBV6-5	NA	TRBJ2-7	TGTGCCAGCAGCCTCACCCTTCAACAGGAGCAGTACTTC	CASSLTLQQEQYF
NA	TRBV7-9	NA	TRBJ2-7	TGTGCCAGCAGTTCTCTCGGCGGTCCCTACGAGCAGTACTTC	CASSSLGGPYEQYF
NA	TRBV7-9	NA	TRBJ2-4	TGTGCCAGCAGCTTAGTCGCAGTTAGGGGATCCCAGGCCAAAAACATTCAGTACTTC	CASSLVAVRGSQAKNIQYF
NA	TRBV5-1	NA	TRBJ2-6	TGCGCCAGCAGCTTTTTGTCAGGGAGCTCTGGGGCCAACGTCCTGACTTTC	CASSFLSGSSGANVLTF
NA	TRBV7-9	TRBD2	TRBJ2-5	TGTGCCAGCAGCTTCGTTAGCGGGGCCCAAGAGACCCAGTACTTC	CASSFVSGAQETQYF
once	TRBV6-4	NA	TRBJ2-6	TGTGCCAGCAGCCCACAGGGCTCTGGGGCCAACGTCCTGACTTTC	CASSPQGSGANVLTF
NA	TRBV7-9	TRBD2	TRBJ2-1	TGTGCCAGCAGCCCCTCAGCGGGAGGGATCTACAATGAGCAGTTCTTC	CASSPSAGGIYNEQFF
NA	TRBV10-2	TRBD1	TRBJ1-2	TGCGCCAGCAGTGTACAGGGGGCCCTCGGTGGCTACACCTTC	CASSVQGALGGYTF
NA	TRBV25-1	TRBD1	TRBJ2-3	TGTGCCGCCAGGACAGGGTTGACAGATACGCAGTATTTT	CAARTGLTDTQYF
NA	TRBV6-5	TRBD2	TRBJ2-5	TGTGCCAGCAGTTTGCTAGCGGGAGCTGGAGAGACCCAGTACTTC	CASSLLAGAGETQYF
once	TRBV28	TRBD2	TRBJ2-7	TGTGCCATAGGACTAGCGGGAGTCAACGAGCAGTACTTC	CAIGLAGVNEQYF
NA	TRBV4-1	NA	TRBJ2-2	TGCGCCAGCAGCCAGCCAACGGGGGCAGGACACACCGGGGAGCTGTTTTTT	CASSQPTGAGHTGELFF
NA	TRBV25-1	NA	TRBJ1-5	TGTGCCAGCAGTGAATGGGGTCCCCCTGGGGGCAATCAGCCCCAGCATTTT	CASSEWGPPGGNQPQHF
NA	TRBV18	TRBD1	TRBJ2-2	TGTGCCAGCTCCCCAACCGGGACAGGGCCCGGGGAGCTGTTTTTT	CASSPTGTGPGELFF
NA	TRBV25-1	NA	TRBJ1-3	TGTGCCAGCAGTGGAAACGGACAATCGAGCTCTGGAAACACCATATATTTT	CASSGNGQSSSGNTIYF
NA	TRBV28	NA	TRBJ1-1	TGTGCCAGCTCGGCAGGGGCGGAAACTGAAGCTTTCTTT	CASSAGAETEAFF
NA	TRBV5-6	TRBD1	TRBJ1-2	TGTGCCAGCAGCATAGGACAGGGGGCGCTTCTTGGCTACACCTTC	CASSIGQGALLGYTF
NA	TRBV29-1	NA	TRBJ1-2	TGCAGCGTTAGCGAGGGACGAGGCTACACCTTC	CSVSEGRGYTF
once	TRBV7-3	NA	TRBJ2-6	TGTGCCAGCAGCCAAGGGGGGACACCTAGGTCCAACGTCCTGACTTTC	CASSQGGTPRSNVLTF
NA	TRBV28	NA	TRBJ1-5	TGTGCCAGCAGCCCGGGACCGACCGCTCAGCCCCAGCATTTT	CASSPGPTAQPQHF